Below are 11 T cell receptor beta chains sequenced from a single sample in a study of blood T cell repertoires in COVID-19. Repertoires were generated with immunoSEQ multiplex PCR, while TCRdb's copy carries only in-frame clones and drops some. The profile shows approximately 52,000 clones, about 85% of them singletons. Input material: peripheral blood. The receptor source for this set is a human donor in a cohort sampled during active COVID-19.

This chain connects TRBV6-2 or TRBV6-3 to TRBJ1-5; maybe TRBD1 (6 bases). CDR1 is MNHEY and CDR2 is SVGEGT in the germline V gene. Between the trimmed V and J ends, which lost 6 bases and 1 base, there was a span of 10 bases. This CDR3 region has 14 residues. CDR3 bases: TGTGCCAGCAGACCTACAGGGAGCAATCAGCCCCAGCATTTT. Protein product: CASRPTGSNQPQHF.

The chain uses TRBV20-1 and TRBJ1-6; unclear D gene. V was pared by 7 bases and J by 7 bases, with 8 bases between. Germline CDR1 is DFQATT and CDR2 is SNEGSKA (reference sequence). The CDR3 has 11 residues. CDR3 nucleotides: TGCAGTGGGGGAGGGAATTCACCCCTCCACTTT. As protein: CSGGGNSPLHF.

The chain employs TRBV7-2 and TRBJ1-5, with 7 bases that match TRBD1. V shed 6 bases and J 7 bases; nucleotides not matched to a gene: 6. This CDR3 has 13 residues. Germline values: CDR1 SGHTA, CDR2 FQGNSA. The CDR3 region is CASSPGGGQPQHF. The CDR3 DNA follows: TGTGCCAGCAGTCCAGGGGGTGGGCAGCCCCAGCATTTT.

V usage is TRBV11-2 and J usage is TRBJ1-1; a weak D match, TRBD1 (5 bases). V was clipped by 1 base and J by 2 bases, with 11 bases between them. The CDR3 is 15 amino acids. Germline CDR1 and CDR2: SGHAT and FQNNGV. CDR3 nucleotide sequence: TGTGCCAGCAGCTTAGTTCTGCAGGGTAACACTGAAGCTTTCTTT. Encoded protein: CASSLVLQGNTEAFF.

This clone was observed a handful of times. This chain links TRBV28 with TRBJ2-5, with 10 positions matching TRBD2. This CDR3 is 15 amino acids long. Germline-derived CDR1 and CDR2 are MDHEN and SYDVKM. Trimming at V came to 3 bases and at J to 4 bases, leaving 5 bases not matched to a gene. The CDR3 nucleotides read TGTGCCAGCAGTTTGCAGCTAGCGGGAGTAGAGACCCAGTACTTC. Encoded protein: CASSLQLAGVETQYF.

The gene calls are TRBV18 and TRBJ2-2; maybe TRBD2 (5 bases). Trimming removed 0 bases at V and 6 bases at J, with 8 bases between. This CDR3 has 14 residues. CDR1 is KGHSH and CDR2 is LQKENI in the germline V gene. The CDR3 reads CASSPPGSAGELFF. The CDR3 DNA reads as TGTGCCAGCTCACCACCGGGGAGTGCCGGGGAGCTGTTTTTT.

In nucleotides, the CDR3 is TGTGCCAGCAGCGAGGAGGGGGCGGAAAACATTCAGTACTTC. Protein sequence: CASSEEGAENIQYF. The chain carries TRBV9 and TRBJ2-4; D is possibly TRBD1 (7 bases). Trimming cost V 3 bases and J 5 bases, with 12 bases left between them. Germline CDR1 SGDLS, CDR2 YYNGEE. The CDR3 spans 14 residues.

This clone was recorded many times. The chain has TRBV7-8 and TRBJ2-2; D may be TRBD1 (6 bases). Germline V gene lookup returns CDR1 SGHVS and CDR2 FQNEAQ. The V end was cut by 3 bases, the J end by 6 bases, with 14 bases between. The CDR3 has 15 amino acids. CDR3 nucleotide sequence: TGTGCCAGCAGCTTTACAGGGAGTTCCGCCGGGGAGCTGTTTTTT. Protein: CASSFTGSSAGELFF.

The chain links TRBV29-1 to TRBJ2-7; 12 nucleotides line up with TRBD2. Per germline, CDR1 SQVTM and CDR2 ANQGSEA. This CDR3 is built from 13 residues. The V and J ends lost 4 bases and 5 bases, in that order; junction bases with no gene match: 3. The CDR3 spells CSVGLAGVNEQYF. In nucleotides, the CDR3 is TGCAGCGTTGGACTAGCGGGAGTCAACGAGCAGTACTTC.

The sample holds a few counts of this clone. The genes are TRBV6-2 or TRBV6-3 and TRBJ2-7; 12 bases match TRBD2. CDR1 and CDR2 (germline): MNHEY, SVGEGT. Losses at the gene ends were 2 bases for V and 4 bases for J; bases not matched to a gene: 6. The CDR3 consists of 16 residues. The CDR3 protein is CASSYAGLAGRYEQYF. As DNA, the CDR3 is TGTGCCAGCAGTTACGCTGGACTAGCGGGAAGATACGAGCAGTACTTC.

This clone is medium-sized. The chain is built from TRBV27 and TRBJ2-5; 11 bases align to TRBD1. In germline, CDR1 is MNHEY, CDR2 SMNVEV (reference sequence). This CDR3 spans 14 amino acids. J was trimmed by 2 bases and V by 11 bases; bases with no gene match: 7. The CDR3 DNA follows: TGTGCCTGCTCGGACAGGGGGCCACAAGAGACCCAGTACTTC. Its protein product is CACSDRGPQETQYF.